The clone carrying this T cell receptor (beta chain) was seen at least ten times. What it binds is unknown. The data belong to a study of T-cell reconstitution after alpha-beta-depleted transplantation in children. Preparation of the TCRbeta library used unique molecular identifiers. TCRdb independently ran MiXCR on the PCR reads; one entry per CDR3 protein. This repertoire shows around 670,000 distinct CDR3 sequences, roughly 13% found once; its top ten account for around 0.76%. The study, taken as a whole, reports: In patients about two months after transplant, alpha-beta T cells reportedly arose from several hundred expanded graft clones. After transplant, high TCRbeta diversity at day 60 in some patients arose from surviving recipient T cells and thymic progenitors. Most T-cell counts and diversity one year after the transplant came from T cells that were newly produced.

The sequence was obtained from a girl aged 2-9 years with congenital amegakaryocytic thrombocytopenia, due to receive a stem cell transplant. The sample here was PBMCs, taken before TCRalphabeta/CD19-depleted stem cell transplant.

CDR3 in amino acids: CSARVWGSEQFF. The CDR3 nucleotides read TGCAGTGCTAGAGTGTGGGGTAGTGAGCAGTTCTTC. The J gene is TRBJ2-1, the V gene TRBV20-1; no clear D gene. The CDR3 covers 12 residues. In germline, CDR1 is DFQATT, CDR2 SNEGSKA (reference sequence). The V end was cut by 1 base, the J end by 9 bases, with 10 bases between.